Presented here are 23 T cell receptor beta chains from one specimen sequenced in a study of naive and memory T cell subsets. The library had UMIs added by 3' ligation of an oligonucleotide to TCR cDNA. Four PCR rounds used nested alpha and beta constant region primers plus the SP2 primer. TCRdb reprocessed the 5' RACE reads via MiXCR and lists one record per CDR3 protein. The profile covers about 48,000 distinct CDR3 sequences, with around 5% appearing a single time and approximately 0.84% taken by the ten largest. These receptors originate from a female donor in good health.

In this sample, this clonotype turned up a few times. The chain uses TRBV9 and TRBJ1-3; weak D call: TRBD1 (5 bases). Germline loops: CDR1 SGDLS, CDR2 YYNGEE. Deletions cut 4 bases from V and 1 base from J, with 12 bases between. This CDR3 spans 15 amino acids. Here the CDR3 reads CASSKGTVSGNTIYF. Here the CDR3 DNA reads TGTGCCAGCAGCAAGGGGACTGTTTCTGGAAACACCATATATTTT.

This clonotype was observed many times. The CDR3 DNA sequence: TGCAGTGCTAGCCTCCTTCTAGCGGGAGTAGGAAATGAGCAGTTCTTC. Its protein product is CSASLLLAGVGNEQFF. The chain employs TRBV20-1 and TRBJ2-1; 10 nucleotides agree with TRBD2. With V trimmed by 3 bases and J by 7 bases, 12 bases remained unmatched. This CDR3 is built from 16 residues. CDR1 is DFQATT and CDR2 is SNEGSKA in the germline V gene (reference sequence).

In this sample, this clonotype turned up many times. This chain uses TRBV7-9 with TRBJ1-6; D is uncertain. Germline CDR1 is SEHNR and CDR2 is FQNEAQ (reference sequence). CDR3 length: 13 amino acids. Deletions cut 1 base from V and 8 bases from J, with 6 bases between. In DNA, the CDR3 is TGTGCCAGCAGCTTAGACTGGGATTCACCCCTCCACTTT. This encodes CASSLDWDSPLHF.

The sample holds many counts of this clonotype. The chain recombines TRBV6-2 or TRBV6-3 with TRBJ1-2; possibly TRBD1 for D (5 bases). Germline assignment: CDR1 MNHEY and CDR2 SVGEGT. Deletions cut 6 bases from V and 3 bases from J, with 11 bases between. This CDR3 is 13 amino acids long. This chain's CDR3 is CASRDRRHYGYTF. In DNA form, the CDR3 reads TGTGCCAGCAGAGACAGAAGACACTATGGCTACACCTTC.

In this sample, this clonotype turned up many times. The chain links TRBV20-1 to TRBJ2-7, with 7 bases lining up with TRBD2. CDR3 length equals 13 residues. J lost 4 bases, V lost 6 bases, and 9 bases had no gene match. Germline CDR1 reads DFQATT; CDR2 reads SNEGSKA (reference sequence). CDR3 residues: CSALTGGLYEQYF. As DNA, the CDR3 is TGCAGTGCCCTAACGGGGGGACTTTACGAGCAGTACTTC.

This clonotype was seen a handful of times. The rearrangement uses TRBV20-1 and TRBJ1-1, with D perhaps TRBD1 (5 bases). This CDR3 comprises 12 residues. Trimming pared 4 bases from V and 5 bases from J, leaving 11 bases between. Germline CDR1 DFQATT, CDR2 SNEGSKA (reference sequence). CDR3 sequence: CSATGGRTEAFF. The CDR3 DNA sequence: TGCAGTGCTACGGGGGGAAGGACTGAAGCTTTCTTT.

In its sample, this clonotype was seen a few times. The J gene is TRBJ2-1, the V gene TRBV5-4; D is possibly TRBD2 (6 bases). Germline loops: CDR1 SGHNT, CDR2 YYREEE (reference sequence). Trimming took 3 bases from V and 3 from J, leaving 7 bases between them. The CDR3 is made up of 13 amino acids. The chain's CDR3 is CASSYGSYNEQFF. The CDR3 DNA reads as TGTGCCAGCAGCTACGGGAGCTACAATGAGCAGTTCTTC.

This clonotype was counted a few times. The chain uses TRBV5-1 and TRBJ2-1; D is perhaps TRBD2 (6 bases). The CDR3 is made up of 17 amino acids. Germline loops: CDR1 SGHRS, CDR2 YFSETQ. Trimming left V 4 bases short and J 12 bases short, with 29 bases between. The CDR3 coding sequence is TGCGCCAGCAGCCCATGGACTGGGCGGGACGGCTCCTTTTTGCAGTTCTTC. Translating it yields CASSPWTGRDGSFLQFF.

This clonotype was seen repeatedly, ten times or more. For the CDR3, the DNA is TGCAGCGTTACCAGCGGAGATACGCAGTATTTT. Amino acids: CSVTSGDTQYF. This chain links TRBV29-1 with TRBJ2-3; tentative D call: TRBD2 (5 bases). There are 11 residues in the CDR3. V was clipped by 5 bases and J by 5 bases, with 8 bases between them. The germline CDR1 and CDR2 sequences are SQVTM and ANQGSEA.

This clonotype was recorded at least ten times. This CDR3 is CASEQTRGVGTQYF. The CDR3 DNA sequence: TGTGCCAGCGAACAAACCAGGGGAGTCGGGACCCAGTACTTC. The chain carries TRBV28 and TRBJ2-5; D may be TRBD1 (6 bases). Germline-derived CDR1 and CDR2 are MDHEN and SYDVKM. V was trimmed by 8 bases and J by 7 bases, leaving 20 bases between them. This CDR3 region has 14 residues.

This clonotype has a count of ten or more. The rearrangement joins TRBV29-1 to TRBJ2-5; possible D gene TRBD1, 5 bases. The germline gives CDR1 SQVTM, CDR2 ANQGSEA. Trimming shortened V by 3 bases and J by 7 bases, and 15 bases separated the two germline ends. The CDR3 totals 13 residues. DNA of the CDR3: TGCAGCGTTGATTGGCAGGCTAGGGGGACCCAGTACTTC. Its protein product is CSVDWQARGTQYF.

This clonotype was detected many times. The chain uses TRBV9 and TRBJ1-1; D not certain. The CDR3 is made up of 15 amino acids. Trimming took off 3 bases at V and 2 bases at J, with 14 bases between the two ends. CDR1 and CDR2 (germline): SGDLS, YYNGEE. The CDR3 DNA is TGTGCCAGCAGCGCCAGTCGGCAGCCAAACACTGAAGCTTTCTTT. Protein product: CASSASRQPNTEAFF. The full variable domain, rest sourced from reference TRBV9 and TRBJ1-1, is DSGVTQTPKHLITATGQRVTLRCSPRSGDLSVYWYQQSLDQGLQFLIQYYNGEERAKGNILERFSAQQFPDLHSELNLSSLELGDSALYFCASSASRQPNTEAFFGQGTRLTVV.

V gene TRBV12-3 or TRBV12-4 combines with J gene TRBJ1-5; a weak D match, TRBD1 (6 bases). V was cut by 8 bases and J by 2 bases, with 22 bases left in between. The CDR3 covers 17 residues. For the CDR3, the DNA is TGTGCCAGCGGGGGGCAGGGGACTGGTCTGGGCAATCAGCCCCAGCATTTT. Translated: CASGGQGTGLGNQPQHF.

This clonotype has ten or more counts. The CDR3 region is CASSPEREGRLDTQYF. DNA for the CDR3: TGTGCCAGCAGCCCGGAGCGGGAGGGCCGGCTAGATACGCAGTATTTT. The V gene is TRBV27, the J gene TRBJ2-3; 10 bases line up with TRBD2. CDR3 length: 16 amino acids. Germline CDR1 and CDR2: MNHEY and SMNVEV (reference sequence). The junction had 11 bases not matched to a gene; V was cut back by 6 bases and J by 5 bases.

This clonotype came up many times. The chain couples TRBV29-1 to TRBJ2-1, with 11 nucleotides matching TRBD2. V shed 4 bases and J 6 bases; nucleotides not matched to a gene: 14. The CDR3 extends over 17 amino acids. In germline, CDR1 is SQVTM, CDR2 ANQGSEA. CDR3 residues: CSVVRLAGTSLVNEQFF. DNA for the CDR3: TGCAGCGTTGTTAGACTAGCGGGAACCTCTTTAGTCAATGAGCAGTTCTTC.

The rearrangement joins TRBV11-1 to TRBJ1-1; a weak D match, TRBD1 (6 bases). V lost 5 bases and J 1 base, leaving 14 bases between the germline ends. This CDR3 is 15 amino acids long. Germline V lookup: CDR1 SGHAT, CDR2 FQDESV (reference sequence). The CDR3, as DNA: TGTGCCAGCAGCACGCAAGGACAGAGGAACACTGAAGCTTTCTTT. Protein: CASSTQGQRNTEAFF.

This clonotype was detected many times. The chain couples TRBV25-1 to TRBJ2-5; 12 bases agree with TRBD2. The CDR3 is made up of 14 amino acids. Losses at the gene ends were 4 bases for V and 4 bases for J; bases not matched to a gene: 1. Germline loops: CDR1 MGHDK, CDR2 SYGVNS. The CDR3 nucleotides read TGTGCCAGCAGTGTACTAGCGGGAGGAGAGACCCAGTACTTC. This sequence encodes CASSVLAGGETQYF.

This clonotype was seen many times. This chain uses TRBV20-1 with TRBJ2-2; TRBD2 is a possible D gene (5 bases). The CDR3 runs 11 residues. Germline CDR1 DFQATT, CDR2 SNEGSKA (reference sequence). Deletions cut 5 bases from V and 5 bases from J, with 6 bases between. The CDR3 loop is CSARGTGELFF. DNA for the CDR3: TGCAGTGCTCGGGGTACCGGGGAGCTGTTTTTT.

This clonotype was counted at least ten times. The CDR3 protein is CASTSMMENEQFF. As DNA, the CDR3 is TGTGCCAGTACTAGCATGATGGAGAATGAGCAGTTCTTC. V usage is TRBV19 and J usage is TRBJ2-1; D may be TRBD2 (5 bases). Germline values: CDR1 LNHDA, CDR2 SQIVND (reference sequence). The CDR3 spans 13 residues. Deletions cut 7 bases from V and 7 bases from J, with 14 bases between.

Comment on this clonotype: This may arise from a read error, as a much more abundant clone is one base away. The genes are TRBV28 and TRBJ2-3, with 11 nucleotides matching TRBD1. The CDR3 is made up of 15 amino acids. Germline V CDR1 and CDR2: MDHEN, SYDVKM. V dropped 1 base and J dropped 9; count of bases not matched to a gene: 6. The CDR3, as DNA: TGTGCCAGCAGTTTATCCGGACAGGGGGCGGAAACGCAGTATTTT. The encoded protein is CASSLSGQGAETQYF.

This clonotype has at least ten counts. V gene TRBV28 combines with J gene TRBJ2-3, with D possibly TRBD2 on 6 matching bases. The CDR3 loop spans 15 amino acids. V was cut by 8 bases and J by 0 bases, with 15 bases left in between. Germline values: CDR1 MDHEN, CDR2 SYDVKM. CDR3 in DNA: TGTGCCAGCGTTGGGGGGACTGCTAGCACAGATACGCAGTATTTT. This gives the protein CASVGGTASTDTQYF.

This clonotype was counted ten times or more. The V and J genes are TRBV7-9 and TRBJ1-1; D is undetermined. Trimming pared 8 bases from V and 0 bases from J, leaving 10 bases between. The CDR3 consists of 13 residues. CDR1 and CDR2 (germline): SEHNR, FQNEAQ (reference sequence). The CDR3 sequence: CASCTAMNTEAFF. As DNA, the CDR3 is TGTGCCAGCTGCACAGCAATGAACACTGAAGCTTTCTTT.

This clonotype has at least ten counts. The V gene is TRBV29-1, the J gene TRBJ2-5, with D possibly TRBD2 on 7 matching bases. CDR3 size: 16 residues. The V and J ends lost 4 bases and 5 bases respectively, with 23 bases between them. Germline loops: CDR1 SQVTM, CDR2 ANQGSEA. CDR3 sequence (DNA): TGCAGCGTTGGGGACATCTACAGGGAGGGGAAGGAGACCCAGTACTTC. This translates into CSVGDIYREGKETQYF. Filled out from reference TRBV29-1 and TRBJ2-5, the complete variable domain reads SAVISQKPSRDICQRGTSLTIQCQVDSQVTMMFWYRQQPGQSLTLIATANQGSEATYESGFVIDKFPISRPNLTFSTLTVSNMSPEDSSIYLCSVGDIYREGKETQYFGPGTRLLVL.